These 17 T cell receptor beta chains were sequenced from one sample in a study of T-cell reconstitution after alpha-beta-depleted transplantation in children. As it was prepared, the TCRbeta library received unique molecular identifiers. TCRdb re-called the PCR reads through MiXCR, storing one row per CDR3 protein. The repertoire holds about a million distinct CDR3 sequences, roughly 31% seen once, with 28% in the top ten. The source material was PBMCs, mostly from graft donor cells, sampled 360 days after TCRalphabeta/CD19-depleted stem cell transplant. These receptors originate from a boy under two years old who had a stem cell transplant for SCID, so the T cells may come from the graft donor.

V is TRBV5-1 and J is TRBJ2-5, with 9 bases fitting TRBD2. The CDR3 has 17 amino acids. J was trimmed by 2 bases and V by 7 bases; bases with no gene match: 15. CDR1 SGHRS and CDR2 YFSETQ come from the germline V gene. CDR3 sequence (DNA): TGCGCCAGCCGGACCCTTAAAGCGGGGGGAATTCAAGAGACCCAGTACTTC. Its protein product is CASRTLKAGGIQETQYF.

CDR3 sequence: CATSRARATSTDTQYF. CDR3 sequence (DNA): TGTGCCACCAGCAGAGCCAGGGCCACTAGCACAGATACGCAGTATTTT. V usage is TRBV15 and J usage is TRBJ2-3, with a tentative D call TRBD1 (5 bases). In germline, CDR1 is LNHNV, CDR2 YYDKDF (reference sequence). The CDR3 covers 16 residues. V was trimmed by 1 base and J by 0 bases, leaving 11 bases between them.

The chain uses TRBV9 and TRBJ1-6, with D unresolved. CDR1 is SGDLS and CDR2 is YYNGEE in the germline V gene. Trimming pared 4 bases from V and 0 bases from J, leaving 11 bases between. The CDR3 spans 16 residues. The CDR3 DNA sequence: TGTGCCAGCAGCCCGGAGCGCAGCTCCTATAATTCACCCCTCCACTTT. Encoded protein: CASSPERSSYNSPLHF.

In its sample, this clonotype was seen many times. The genes are TRBV12-3 or TRBV12-4 and TRBJ2-5, with 11 bases aligning to TRBD2. CDR3 length: 15 amino acids. V lost 5 bases to trimming and J lost 5 bases; unmatched junction nucleotides: 7. CDR3 DNA sequence: TGTGCCAGCAGTCCCCGACTAGCGGGGAAGGAGACCCAGTACTTC. Its translation: CASSPRLAGKETQYF.

The chain has TRBV6-5 and TRBJ1-1; a possible D gene is TRBD1 (6 bases). Germline V gives CDR1 MNHEY, CDR2 SVGAGI. Between the trimmed V and J ends, which lost 0 bases and 4 bases, there was a span of 15 bases. The CDR3 extends over 16 amino acids. Here the CDR3 DNA reads TGTGCCAGCAGTTACTCGATAGCAGGGGAAGGCACTGAAGCTTTCTTT. Translating gives CASSYSIAGEGTEAFF.

The chain has TRBV29-1 and TRBJ1-4; 9 bases fit TRBD1. V was pared by 0 bases and J by 8 bases, with 4 bases of the junction left unmatched. Germline assignment: CDR1 SQVTM and CDR2 ANQGSEA. This CDR3 region has 14 residues. CDR3 in DNA: TGCAGCGTTGAAGATACAGGGGGCGCAGAAAAACTGTTTTTT. It encodes CSVEDTGGAEKLFF.

This chain connects TRBV6-5 to TRBJ1-2; D ambiguous. This CDR3 comprises 15 residues. CDR1 and CDR2 (germline): MNHEY, SVGAGI. Trimming took 2 bases from V and 4 from J, leaving 14 bases between them. The CDR3 is CASSYAGEGFYGYTF. DNA of the CDR3: TGTGCCAGCAGTTACGCCGGAGAGGGCTTCTATGGCTACACCTTC.

V usage is TRBV12-3 or TRBV12-4 and J usage is TRBJ2-7; 9 positions match TRBD1. CDR3 length equals 15 residues. V was pared by 2 bases and J by 5 bases, with 7 bases of the junction left unmatched. CDR3 residues: CASSLHGTGSHEQYF. CDR3 nucleotide sequence: TGTGCCAGCAGTTTACACGGGACAGGGTCCCACGAGCAGTACTTC.

CDR3 region: CASREVGATDTQYF. CDR3 nucleotide sequence: TGTGCCAGCCGGGAAGTAGGGGCCACAGATACGCAGTATTTT. The genes are TRBV2 and TRBJ2-3; D may be TRBD1 or TRBD2 (5 bases each). V was cut by 8 bases and J by 2 bases, with 14 bases left in between. Looked up from germline, CDR1 is SNHLY and CDR2 is FYNNEI. This CDR3 comprises 14 residues.

The CDR3 reads CASSPPPGTANTEAFF. The DNA of the CDR3 is TGCGCCAGCAGTCCACCACCCGGGACGGCGAACACTGAAGCTTTCTTT. The chain has TRBV5-1 and TRBJ1-1, with a tentative D call TRBD1 (5 bases). CDR1 is SGHRS and CDR2 is YFSETQ in the germline V gene. V was shortened by 5 bases and J by 1 base, with 18 bases between the two germline ends. The CDR3 length is 16 residues.

A few counts support this clonotype. The chain links TRBV28 to TRBJ1-3; 7 positions match TRBD1. Trimming removed 2 bases from V and 4 bases from J; junction bases left unmatched: 8. The CDR3 extends over 16 amino acids. Germline V gene data show CDR1 as MDHEN and CDR2 as SYDVKM. CDR3 region: CASSLPAGGRGNTIYF. DNA of the CDR3: TGTGCCAGCAGTTTACCCGCAGGGGGTCGAGGAAACACCATATATTTT.

This clonotype was seen a few times. CDR3 sequence (DNA): TGTGCCAGCTCACCCGGGACAGGGGCGAACACTGAAGCTTTCTTT. Its translation: CASSPGTGANTEAFF. The rearrangement links TRBV18 to TRBJ1-1, with 10 bases matching TRBD1. Germline V CDR1 and CDR2: KGHSH, LQKENI. This CDR3 spans 15 amino acids. The junction had 2 bases not matched to a gene; V was cut back by 3 bases and J by 1 base.

The CDR3 protein is CASSPWPSGVETQYF. The CDR3 region has the DNA TGTGCCAGCAGCCCTTGGCCTAGCGGGGTGGAGACCCAGTACTTC. The J gene is TRBJ2-5, the V gene TRBV25-1; 9 nucleotides agree with TRBD2. V lost 6 bases to trimming and J lost 5 bases; unmatched junction nucleotides: 10. This CDR3 contains 15 residues. CDR1 is MGHDK, CDR2 SYGVNS, per germline. Supplemented by reference TRBV25-1 and TRBJ2-5, the full variable domain reads EADIYQTPRYLVIGTGKKITLECSQTMGHDKMYWYQQDPGMELHLIHYSYGVNSTEKGDLSSESTVSRIRTEHFPLTLESARPSHTSQYLCASSPWPSGVETQYFGPGTRLLVL.

CDR3 sequence reads: CASSLSGARRTEAFF. The CDR3 DNA reads TGTGCCAGCAGTCTATCTGGCGCCCGGAGGACTGAAGCTTTCTTT. The chain uses TRBV28 and TRBJ1-1; D unresolved. V lost 5 bases and J 5 bases, leaving 18 bases between the germline ends. This CDR3 has 15 residues. CDR1 and CDR2 (germline): MDHEN, SYDVKM.

This clonotype was seen a handful of times. The chain carries TRBV28 and TRBJ1-4, with TRBD1 as a possible D gene (5 bases). The germline V gene encodes CDR1 MDHEN and CDR2 SYDVKM. The CDR3 has 14 amino acids. Trimming shortened V by 2 bases and J by 4 bases, and 8 bases separated the two germline ends. The CDR3 loop is CASSLIGVNEKLFF. The CDR3 nucleotides are TGTGCCAGCAGTTTAATAGGGGTTAATGAAAAACTGTTTTTT.

The chain is built from TRBV7-9 and TRBJ2-1; 8 positions agree with TRBD1. The CDR3 has 15 amino acids. In germline, CDR1 is SEHNR, CDR2 FQNEAQ (reference sequence). The V gene end was trimmed by 5 bases and the J gene end by 5 bases; junction bases not matched to a gene: 8. As DNA, the CDR3 is TGTGCCAGCAGCCCAGGAGGGACAGGAAACAATGAGCAGTTCTTC. It is translated as CASSPGGTGNNEQFF.

This clonotype was counted between two and nine times. V usage is TRBV18 and J usage is TRBJ2-4; D is undetermined. Germline V CDR1 and CDR2: KGHSH, LQKENI. Trimming cost V 0 bases and J 3 bases, with 12 bases left between them. This CDR3 contains 16 residues. CDR3 residues: CASSPPEMGSKNIQYF. CDR3 DNA sequence: TGTGCCAGCTCACCACCGGAGATGGGAAGCAAAAACATTCAGTACTTC.